The TCR beta chain under discussion was sequenced for a study of spatial heterogeneity in lung cancer. TCRdb itself ran the 5' RACE reads through MiXCR, one entry per CDR3 protein. The sample consists of some 8,100 distinct CDR3 sequences, around 5.4% of them appearing once. Per germline, CDR1 MNHNY and CDR2 SVGAGI (reference sequence). This CDR3 comprises 13 residues. The V gene end was trimmed by 6 bases and the J gene end by 3 bases; junction bases not matched to a gene: 5. Time point in this sample: sample taken at primary tumor resection. Researchers sequenced whole RNA taken from tumor, nontumor lung or frozen PBMC without sorting. This clonotype has a count of ten or more.

The origin of this receptor is a male donor with early-stage non-small cell lung cancer. The rearrangement links TRBV6-6 to TRBJ2-7; 7 bases are a match to TRBD1. The material was PBMCs, obtained at surgery. CDR3 loop: CASSQTGDYEQYF. CDR3 bases: TGTGCCAGCAGCCAAACAGGGGACTACGAGCAGTACTTC.